This entry lists 21 T cell receptor beta chains sequenced from one sample in a study of cytomegalovirus exposure and HLA in healthy donors. 13 Jbeta primers and 60 Vbeta primers were used for the PCR. TCRdb's copy holds only in-frame clones and misses some; the assay was immunoSEQ multiplex PCR. Of more than 150,000 clones in the sample, about 82% were seen once. The sample consisted of PBMCs. The receptors were gathered from a man aged 18 to 30 in good health and CMV-seronegative.

This clone was found a few times. The rearrangement joins TRBV9 to TRBJ1-2, with 9 bases fitting TRBD1. CDR3 length: 14 residues. V gave up 0 bases and J gave up 4 bases; unmatched junction bases: 1. Germline V gives CDR1 SGDLS, CDR2 YYNGEE. This CDR3 reads CASSVGDRAYGYTF. The CDR3 DNA sequence: TGTGCCAGCAGCGTAGGGGACAGGGCCTATGGCTACACCTTC. Filled out from reference TRBV9 and TRBJ1-2, the complete variable domain reads DSGVTQTPKHLITATGQRVTLRCSPRSGDLSVYWYQQSLDQGLQFLIQYYNGEERAKGNILERFSAQQFPDLHSELNLSSLELGDSALYFCASSVGDRAYGYTFGSGTRLTVV.

Only a few counts were recorded for this clone. The V call is TRBV21-1, the J call TRBJ2-7; the table's TRBD2 call for D was not verified on the DNA. TRBV21-1 is marked as a pseudogene. This CDR3 contains 16 residues. The CDR3 is CASSGTLPGFPYEQYF. CDR3 nucleotide sequence: TGTGCCAGCAGCGGAACTCTTCCGGGGTTTCCCTACGAGCAGTACTTC.

This chain uses TRBV5-8 with TRBJ2-7, with 12 bases lining up with TRBD2. V shed 4 bases and J 4 bases; nucleotides not matched to a gene: 6. In germline, CDR1 is SGHTS, CDR2 YDEGEE. The CDR3 is 15 residues long. As DNA, the CDR3 is TGTGCCAGCAGCGTACCGACTAGCGGGGGTTACGAGCAGTACTTC. Its translation: CASSVPTSGGYEQYF.

Of note for this clone: The junction departs from germline at one end; a sequencing error may be responsible. The V call is TRBV6-5, the J call TRBJ2-2; D is undetermined. The CDR3 length is 12 residues. CDR1 is MNHEY and CDR2 is SVGAGI in the germline V gene. CDR3 nucleotide sequence: TGTGCCAGCAGCCCCAACAGCGGGGAGCTGTTTTTT. The encoded protein is CASSPNSGELFF.

This clone was observed a handful of times. The chain uses TRBV5-8 and TRBJ1-5, with 8 bases matching TRBD1. Trimming removed 4 bases from V and 2 bases from J; junction bases left unmatched: 5. This CDR3 is 15 amino acids long. Germline V gene data show CDR1 as SGHTS and CDR2 as YDEGEE. CDR3 loop: CASSAPGQGNQPQHF. CDR3 in DNA: TGTGCCAGCAGCGCGCCGGGACAGGGCAATCAGCCCCAGCATTTT.

The V call is TRBV18, the J call TRBJ2-1; 9 nucleotides match TRBD2. This CDR3 comprises 19 residues. CDR1 KGHSH and CDR2 LQKENI come from the germline V gene. J lost 0 bases, V lost 1 base, and 10 bases had no gene match. This chain's CDR3 is CASSPLRSGGLSSYNEQFF. CDR3 DNA sequence: TGTGCCAGCTCACCACTTCGTAGCGGGGGCCTGAGCTCCTACAATGAGCAGTTCTTC.

The gene calls are TRBV5-1 and TRBJ2-5; D perhaps matches TRBD1 (6 bases). The CDR3 is 14 residues long. Germline CDR1 reads SGHRS; CDR2 reads YFSETQ. V was clipped by 2 bases and J by 2 bases, with 10 bases between them. CDR3 amino acids: CASSFRGYQETQYF. Here the CDR3 DNA reads TGCGCCAGCAGCTTCAGGGGCTATCAAGAGACCCAGTACTTC.

J is TRBJ1-5 and V is TRBV5-5, with unresolved D. V was cut by 2 bases and J by 5 bases, with 20 bases left in between. This CDR3 is 17 amino acids long. Germline CDR1 reads SGHKS; CDR2 reads YYEKEE (reference sequence). The CDR3 here is CASSFQKSLREDQPQHF. The CDR3 nucleotides are TGTGCCAGCAGCTTCCAGAAATCTCTGCGGGAAGATCAGCCCCAGCATTTT.

V and J are TRBV6-5 and TRBJ2-1, with D perhaps matching TRBD1 (6 bases). Germline V gene sequence: CDR1 MNHEY, CDR2 SVGAGI. The CDR3 is made up of 15 amino acids. Trimming left V 2 bases short and J 6 bases short, with 14 bases between. DNA for the CDR3: TGTGCCAGCAGTTACGTAGGGGGAACTCCCAATGAGCAGTTCTTC. Amino acid sequence: CASSYVGGTPNEQFF.

V is TRBV10-1 and J is TRBJ2-2; TRBD2 matches 7 bases. V trimming: 2 bases; J trimming: 5 bases; junction bases outside the gene matches: 5. The germline gives CDR1 WNHNN, CDR2 SYGVQD (reference sequence). The CDR3 is 15 amino acids. The CDR3 DNA sequence: TGCGCCAGCAGTGAGAGCGGGGCGTGGACCGGGGAGCTGTTTTTT. Protein product: CASSESGAWTGELFF.

The V call is TRBV28, the J call TRBJ2-7; the D is unclear. Germline loops: CDR1 MDHEN, CDR2 SYDVKM. The CDR3 totals 13 residues. Trimming left V 8 bases short and J 0 bases short, with 11 bases between. The CDR3 region is CASAQASSYEQYF. CDR3 nucleotides: TGTGCCAGCGCGCAGGCGAGCTCCTACGAGCAGTACTTC.

The J gene is TRBJ2-1, the V gene TRBV5-1; 7 bases fit TRBD1. V lost 4 bases to trimming and J lost 6 bases; unmatched junction nucleotides: 10. The germline V gene encodes CDR1 SGHRS and CDR2 YFSETQ. The CDR3 sequence is 15 residues long. CDR3 protein: CASSPDRVRGNEQFF. CDR3 bases: TGCGCCAGCAGCCCAGACAGGGTCCGCGGCAATGAGCAGTTCTTC.

The chain combines TRBV28 with TRBJ1-2; TRBD1 matches at 7 bases. Germline assignment: CDR1 MDHEN and CDR2 SYDVKM. The CDR3 has 13 residues. With 5 bases clipped from V and 3 bases from J, the junction kept 3 bases outside the gene matches. CDR3 in amino acids: CASSVTGDYGYTF. CDR3 bases: TGTGCCAGCAGTGTAACAGGGGACTATGGCTACACCTTC.

This clone was seen more than once but under ten times. The rearrangement links TRBV2 to TRBJ1-1; TRBD1 matches 8 bases. CDR3 length: 15 residues. V lost 6 bases, J lost 1 base, and 7 bases stayed unmatched. Germline CDR1 and CDR2: SNHLY and FYNNEI. CDR3 nucleotides: TGTGCCAGCAGGATACCAGGGGGCCAGAACACTGAAGCTTTCTTT. This sequence encodes CASRIPGGQNTEAFF.

The chain couples TRBV5-1 to TRBJ1-4, with 9 bases that match TRBD1. The CDR3 loop spans 16 amino acids. The junction had 7 bases not matched to a gene; V was cut back by 0 bases and J by 7 bases. Germline CDR1 reads SGHRS; CDR2 reads YFSETQ. CDR3 nucleotides: TGCGCCAGCAGCTTGGCCACAGGGGGCCGGAGTGAAAAACTGTTTTTT. Translation gives CASSLATGGRSEKLFF.

This clone was counted a few times. The chain joins TRBV28 to TRBJ2-7, with 11 bases fitting TRBD1. After removal of 6 bases from V and 3 bases from J, the junction contained 7 bases not matched to a gene. Germline values: CDR1 MDHEN, CDR2 SYDVKM. The CDR3 length is 15 residues. The CDR3 bases are TGTGCCAGCAGGGGGACAGGGGGTGTGAACTACGAGCAGTACTTC. This encodes CASRGTGGVNYEQYF.

The chain uses TRBV7-2 and TRBJ2-4; the D is unclear. This CDR3 is 14 amino acids long. Germline-derived CDR1 and CDR2 are SGHTA and FQGNSA. The V gene lost 2 bases and the J gene lost 5 bases, with 10 bases spanning the gap. This CDR3 reads CASSLRSLQNIQYF. CDR3 sequence (DNA): TGTGCCAGCAGCTTACGGAGCCTCCAAAACATTCAGTACTTC.

A word on this clone: This same CDR3 is encoded by further DNA sequences in the sample. The CDR3 loop reads CAWGPSYGYTF. The CDR3 DNA sequence: TGTGCCTGGGGTCCCAGCTATGGCTACACCTTC. The chain is built from TRBV30 and TRBJ1-2; no reliable D call. Germline V gives CDR1 GTSNPN, CDR2 SVGIG (reference sequence). The CDR3 totals 11 residues. V dropped 5 bases and J dropped 4 bases, with 8 bases sitting between them.

The chain uses TRBV27 and TRBJ2-2; TRBD2 matches at 8 bases. V gave up 9 bases and J gave up 5 bases; unmatched junction bases: 17. The CDR3 totals 17 residues. In germline, CDR1 is MNHEY, CDR2 SMNVEV (reference sequence). The CDR3, as DNA: TGTGCCAGGGGGGGCCGACAGGTAGCGGGACCAACCGGGGAGCTGTTTTTT. Protein product: CARGGRQVAGPTGELFF.

This chain joins TRBV9 and TRBJ1-2; possible D gene TRBD1, 5 bases. V lost 0 bases and J lost 8, with 14 bases in between. The CDR3 sequence is 14 residues long. Germline-derived CDR1 and CDR2 are SGDLS and YYNGEE. The CDR3 bases are TGTGCCAGCAGCGTAGACGGCAGGGCGGGAGGCTACACCTTC. This gives the protein CASSVDGRAGGYTF.

The rearrangement links TRBV28 to TRBJ1-6; TRBD1 aligns across 9 bases. The V gene end was trimmed by 4 bases and the J gene end by 7 bases; junction bases not matched to a gene: 8. The CDR3 contains 16 residues. Looked up from germline, CDR1 is MDHEN and CDR2 is SYDVKM. The CDR3 region is CASSSPQGAGNSPLHF. In DNA, the CDR3 is TGTGCCAGCAGTTCACCACAGGGGGCAGGAAATTCACCCCTCCACTTT.